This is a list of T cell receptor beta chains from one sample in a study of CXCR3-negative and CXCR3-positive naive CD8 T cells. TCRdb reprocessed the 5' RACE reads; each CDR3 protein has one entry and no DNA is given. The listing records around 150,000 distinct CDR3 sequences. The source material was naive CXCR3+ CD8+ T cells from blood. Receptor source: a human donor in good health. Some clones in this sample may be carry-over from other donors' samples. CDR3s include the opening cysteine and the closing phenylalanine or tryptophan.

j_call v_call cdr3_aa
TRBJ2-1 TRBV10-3 CAISEGREDPNEQFF
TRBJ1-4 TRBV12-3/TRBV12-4 CASSWDSTNEKLFF
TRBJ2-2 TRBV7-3 CASSQGYGVPELFF
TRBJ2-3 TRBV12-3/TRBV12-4 CASTPSGEPDTQYF
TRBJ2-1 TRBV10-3 CAISESIRGSYNEQFF
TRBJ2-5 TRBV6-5 CASSPGTGVFQETQYF
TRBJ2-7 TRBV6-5 CAISGVEDTSYEQYF
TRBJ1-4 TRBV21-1 CASSKGPQGGSATNEKLFF
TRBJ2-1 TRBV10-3 CAISQTEALYNEQFF
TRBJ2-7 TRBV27 CASSRGALYEQYF
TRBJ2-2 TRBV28 CASTSRGTPFTWELFF
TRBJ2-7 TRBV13 CASSSSGRTHEQYF
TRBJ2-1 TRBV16 CASSPYRYNEQFF
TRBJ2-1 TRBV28 CASSTVSLGLAVDNEQFF
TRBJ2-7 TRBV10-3 CAISESPSGAPHEQYF
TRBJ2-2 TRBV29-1 CSVDHSGELFF
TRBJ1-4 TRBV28 CASSLLGANEKLFF
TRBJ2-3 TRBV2 CASDKPTRTTDTQYF
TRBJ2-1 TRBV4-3 CASSSHHSRTYNEQFF
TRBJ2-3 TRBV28 CASSPTLAEGPTDTQYF
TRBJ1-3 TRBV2 CASSEWGTPGNTIYF
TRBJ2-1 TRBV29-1 CSVVDWSSYNEQFF
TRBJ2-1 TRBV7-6 CASSLTIDGAGGGSHNEQFF
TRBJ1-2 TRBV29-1 CSVEAQGDYGYTF
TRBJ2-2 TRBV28 CASSHEGGRTGELFF
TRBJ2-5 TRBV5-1 CASSSRRGETQYF
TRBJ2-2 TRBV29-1 CSVEWSTGELFF
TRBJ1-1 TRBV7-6 CASSLGQVNTEAFF
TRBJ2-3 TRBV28 CASSIRGAVLNTQYF
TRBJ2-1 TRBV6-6 CASSQGRAFNEQFF
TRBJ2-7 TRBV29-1 CSVTTVASSEQYF